One and the same sample provided the 18 T cell receptor beta chains below, sequenced in a study of control samples from healthy donors and cancer patients (dated by TCRdb to the early 2020s). Receptor libraries were prepared by the immunoSEQ multiplex PCR assay. In TCRdb, the immuneACCESS table is reduced to in-frame sequences with V and J assigned. These tables do not hold every clone; where another copy was compared, an unresolved V gene accounts for under half, and the others remain unexplained. The sample table contains about 73,000 clones; only one count was recorded for less than 95% of them. The ten most abundant clones make up over 5% of the sample. The specimen sequenced was blood. The receptor set was obtained from a woman in her thirties or forties in good health.

CDR3 sequence: CSVGDMGRVRQETQYF. CDR3 nucleotides: TGCAGCGTAGGAGATATGGGCAGGGTGAGACAAGAGACCCAGTACTTC. The chain combines TRBV29-1 with TRBJ2-5; a weak D match, TRBD1 (5 bases). The CDR3 extends over 16 amino acids. V was shortened by 6 bases and J by 2 bases, with 22 bases between the two germline ends. The V gene's germline CDR1 is SQVTM and CDR2 ANQGSEA.

This chain uses TRBV18 with TRBJ1-2, with 9 bases matching TRBD1. Germline values: CDR1 KGHSH, CDR2 LQKENI. The CDR3 has 14 amino acids. With V trimmed by 4 bases and J by 6 bases, 6 bases remained unmatched. The CDR3 DNA sequence: TGTGCCAGCTCACGGTCCGGGACAGGGAATGGCTACACCTTC. Amino acids: CASSRSGTGNGYTF.

The chain is built from TRBV7-9 and TRBJ2-7, with 10 bases lining up with TRBD1. Trimming removed 4 bases from V and 6 bases from J; junction bases left unmatched: 9. Germline V gene sequence: CDR1 SEHNR, CDR2 FQNEAQ (reference sequence). The CDR3 extends over 15 amino acids. For the CDR3, the DNA is TGTGCCAGCAGCTATCGGACAGGGGGGGTTCGCGAGCAGTACTTC. It yields the protein CASSYRTGGVREQYF.

The chain links TRBV29-1 to TRBJ1-1; 7 bases are a match to TRBD1. The germline gives CDR1 SQVTM, CDR2 ANQGSEA. This CDR3 has 13 amino acids. V shed 7 bases and J 0 bases; nucleotides not matched to a gene: 5. As DNA, the CDR3 is TGCAGCGCTATGGGACAGATGAACACTGAAGCTTTCTTT. It yields the protein CSAMGQMNTEAFF. The entire variable domain, with the rest obtained from reference TRBV29-1 and TRBJ1-1, is as follows: SAVISQKPSRDICQRGTSLTIQCQVDSQVTMMFWYRQQPGQSLTLIATANQGSEATYESGFVIDKFPISRPNLTFSTLTVSNMSPEDSSIYLCSAMGQMNTEAFFGQGTRLTVV.

V usage is TRBV6-2 or TRBV6-3 and J usage is TRBJ2-1; tentative D call: TRBD1 (5 bases). V was trimmed by 1 base and J by 9 bases, leaving 10 bases between them. Germline V gene data show CDR1 as MNHEY and CDR2 as SVGEGT. The CDR3 spans 13 residues. CDR3 sequence (DNA): TGTGCCAGCAGTTACTATCAGGGAATTGAGCAGTTCTTC. Translating gives CASSYYQGIEQFF.

The chain recombines TRBV18 with TRBJ1-6; perhaps TRBD1 as D (6 bases). V was clipped by 3 bases and J by 6 bases, with 15 bases between them. Germline V gene lookup returns CDR1 KGHSH and CDR2 LQKENI. The CDR3 loop spans 16 amino acids. CDR3 protein: CASSPWDGTSNSPLHF. The CDR3 DNA is TGTGCCAGCTCACCTTGGGACGGGACATCTAATTCACCCCTCCACTTT. Complete variable domain (other parts from reference TRBV18 and TRBJ1-6): NAGVMQNPRHLVRRRGQEARLRCSPMKGHSHVYWYRQLPEEGLKFMVYLQKENIIDESGMPKERFSAEFPKEGPSILRIQQVVRGDSAAYFCASSPWDGTSNSPLHFGNGTRLTVT.

As DNA, the CDR3 is TGTGCCAGCAGCGCCAGATCCGGGACAGGGAACAATGAGCAGTTCTTC. This codes for CASSARSGTGNNEQFF. The V and J genes are TRBV7-2 and TRBJ2-1; TRBD1 matches 9 bases. The germline V gene has CDR1 SGHTA and CDR2 FQGNSA. The CDR3 covers 16 residues. The V gene end was trimmed by 5 bases and the J gene end by 5 bases; junction bases not matched to a gene: 10.

CDR3 nucleotides: TGCAGTGCTAGGTTGTACACTGAAGCTTTCTTT. Its translation: CSARLYTEAFF. The chain joins TRBV20-1 to TRBJ1-1; D is ambiguous. Trimming cost V 3 bases and J 3 bases, with 5 bases left between them. The CDR3 sequence is 11 residues long. Germline CDR1 is DFQATT and CDR2 is SNEGSKA (reference sequence).

CDR3 region: CASGSERTRLNQPQHF. The CDR3 DNA reads as TGTGCTAGTGGTTCAGAGAGGACAAGACTAAATCAGCCCCAGCATTTT. The chain is built from TRBV12-5 and TRBJ1-5; D possibly corresponds to TRBD1 (5 bases). The CDR3 is 16 residues long. Per germline, CDR1 LGHNT and CDR2 FRNRAP. V was clipped by 4 bases and J by 4 bases, with 17 bases between them.

This rearrangement joins TRBV11-3 to TRBJ1-3; D uncertain. V lost 4 bases and J lost 0, with 7 bases in between. CDR1 is SGHNT and CDR2 is YENEEA in the germline V gene. There are 14 residues in the CDR3. The CDR3 region is CASSSPSSGNTIYF. CDR3 DNA: TGTGCCAGCAGCTCGCCAAGCTCTGGAAACACCATATATTTT.

The J gene is TRBJ1-1, the V gene TRBV12-3 or TRBV12-4, with D possibly being TRBD1 (5 bases). CDR3 length: 11 residues. Trimming left V 4 bases short and J 8 bases short, with 8 bases between. The CDR3, as DNA: TGTGCCAGCAGTTGGGGCCGAGAAGCTTTCTTT. Residues: CASSWGREAFF.

The V call is TRBV5-1, the J call TRBJ1-1, with 9 bases that match TRBD1. CDR1 is SGHRS, CDR2 YFSETQ, per germline. The CDR3 length is 16 residues. With V trimmed by 4 bases and J by 1 base, 8 bases remained unmatched. In nucleotides, the CDR3 is TGCGCCAGCAGCGGGGGGACAGGGACTACGAACACTGAAGCTTTCTTT. Translating it yields CASSGGTGTTNTEAFF.

This chain connects TRBV4-1 to TRBJ1-4; no clear D. This CDR3 has 15 residues. Germline-derived CDR1 and CDR2 are MGHRA and YSYEKL. With 1 base removed from V and 2 bases from J, the gap between germline ends came to 8 bases. CDR3 in DNA: TGCGCCAGCAGCCAAGTGGGCCAGACTAATGAAAAACTGTTTTTT. The encoded protein is CASSQVGQTNEKLFF.

The V call is TRBV28, the J call TRBJ1-3, with D unresolved. Germline V gene data show CDR1 as MDHEN and CDR2 as SYDVKM. The CDR3 covers 16 residues. V lost 8 bases and J 0 bases, leaving 17 bases between the germline ends. CDR3: CASSVPQVHSGNTIYF. In nucleotides, the CDR3 is TGTGCCAGCTCTGTTCCTCAGGTCCACTCTGGAAACACCATATATTTT.

This clone was counted once. V usage is TRBV19 and J usage is TRBJ1-2, with D unresolved. The CDR3 consists of 14 residues. Per germline, CDR1 LNHDA and CDR2 SQIVND (reference sequence). Deletions cut 8 bases from V and 6 bases from J, with 19 bases between. CDR3 nucleotides: TGTGCCAGTCATCATTCTAGGACGGGTCATGGCTACACCTTC. Translated: CASHHSRTGHGYTF. Full variable domain (missing parts from reference TRBV19 and TRBJ1-2): DGGITQSPKYLFRKEGQNVTLSCEQNLNHDAMYWYRQDPGQGLRLIYYSQIVNDFQKGDIAEGYSVSREKKESFPLTVTSAQKNPTAFYLCASHHSRTGHGYTFGSGTRLTVV.

The chain employs TRBV19 and TRBJ1-5; the D is unclear. V was clipped by 5 bases and J by 0 bases, with 11 bases between them. The germline V gene has CDR1 LNHDA and CDR2 SQIVND (reference sequence). This CDR3 spans 15 amino acids. The CDR3: CASSSDGYSNQPQHF. CDR3 in DNA: TGTGCCAGTAGTTCTGACGGGTATAGCAATCAGCCCCAGCATTTT.

The chain couples TRBV28 to TRBJ1-2; D is undetermined. The CDR3 spans 15 residues. The germline V and J ends were trimmed by 1 base and 4 bases, with 13 bases remaining between them. Germline V gives CDR1 MDHEN, CDR2 SYDVKM. The CDR3 reads CASSLSQGPLYGYTF. The DNA for the CDR3 is TGTGCCAGCAGTTTATCCCAAGGCCCCCTCTATGGCTACACCTTC.

V gene TRBV18 combines with J gene TRBJ2-5; the D gene is possibly TRBD1 (6 bases). Trimming cost V 3 bases and J 3 bases, with 11 bases left between them. The germline CDR1 and CDR2 sequences are KGHSH and LQKENI. This CDR3 region has 14 residues. This chain's CDR3 is CASSPTGIKETQYF. The CDR3 DNA sequence: TGTGCCAGCTCACCCACAGGGATCAAAGAGACCCAGTACTTC.